A selection of T cell receptor beta chains follows, all from one sample in a study of blood T cell repertoires in COVID-19. TCRdb keeps only in-frame clones here, not all; method: immunoSEQ multiplex PCR. The data show roughly 190,000 clones, 80% to 90% seen once. Sequenced material: peripheral blood. These receptor sequences come from a woman in her 70s with COVID-19, enrolled during active disease. CDR3s include the opening cysteine and the closing phenylalanine or tryptophan. The D gene is left open where the match is weak. Part of the rows lack a size; the others show once, few, many or a class for expanded clones.

>.|TRBJ2-6|.|TRBV3-1/TRBV3-2
CASSRAAFSGANVLTF
TGTGCCAGCAGCCGGGCTGCTTTCTCTGGGGCCAACGTCCTGACTTTC
>TRBD1|TRBJ2-3|.|TRBV12-5
CASGLGQGGTDTQYF
TGTGCTAGTGGTTTGGGACAGGGCGGCACAGATACGCAGTATTTT
>.|TRBJ2-7|.|TRBV5-6
CASSPGDERSSYEQYF
TGTGCCAGCAGCCCGGGGGATGAGCGGTCCTCCTACGAGCAGTACTTC
>TRBD1|TRBJ1-4|.|TRBV4-1
CASSQDRATGGSEKLFF
TGCGCCAGCAGCCAAGATAGGGCAACAGGGGGTAGTGAAAAACTGTTTTTT
>.|TRBJ1-2|.|TRBV28
CASSLRRVGGYTF
TGTGCCAGCAGTTTGCGGCGGGTGGGCGGCTACACCTTC
>.|TRBJ1-2|.|TRBV12-3/TRBV12-4
CASSTDSYGYTF
TGTGCCAGCAGCACTGACAGCTATGGCTACACCTTC
>.|TRBJ2-7|.|TRBV15
CATSRFKTGAGVEQYF
TGTGCCACCAGCAGATTCAAGACAGGGGCGGGGGTCGAGCAGTACTTC
>.|TRBJ2-1|.|TRBV4-1
CASSQEGLRGGEQFF
TGCGCCAGCAGCCAAGAGGGACTGCGTGGGGGTGAGCAGTTCTTC
>TRBD2|TRBJ2-3|.|TRBV7-8
CASSTWTSGWIADTQYF
TGTGCCAGCAGCACATGGACTAGCGGGTGGATCGCAGATACGCAGTATTTT
>.|TRBJ2-5|.|TRBV28
CASRAGQVETQYF
TGTGCCAGCAGGGCGGGGCAGGTAGAGACCCAGTACTTC
>TRBD1|TRBJ1-2|.|TRBV10-2
CASSDGVGRGIGYTF
TGCGCCAGCAGTGACGGAGTGGGCAGGGGGATTGGCTACACCTTC
>TRBD1|TRBJ1-5|.|TRBV28
CASSFRDRVGQPQHF
TGTGCCAGCAGTTTCCGGGACAGGGTGGGGCAGCCCCAGCATTTT
>.|TRBJ1-1|.|TRBV5-1
CASRFGPGSTEAFF
TGCGCCAGCAGGTTTGGCCCGGGATCCACTGAAGCTTTCTTT
>.|TRBJ2-5|.|TRBV18
CASSRQETQYF
TGTGCCAGCTCGCGCCAAGAGACCCAGTACTTC
>TRBD1|TRBJ2-3|.|TRBV5-1
CASSLPTGDTDTQYF
TGCGCCAGCAGCTTACCGACAGGGGACACAGATACGCAGTATTTT
>.|TRBJ2-3|.|TRBV11-3
CASSSSSTQYF
TGTGCCAGCAGCTCGAGTAGTACGCAGTATTTT
>TRBD2|TRBJ2-1|.|TRBV28
CASSGLGLAEKSSYNEQFF
TGTGCCAGCAGTGGCCTGGGACTAGCGGAAAAAAGCTCCTACAATGAGCAGTTCTTC
>TRBD1|TRBJ2-3|.|TRBV5-1
CASSPGQGTDTQYF
TGCGCCAGCAGCCCCGGACAGGGCACAGATACGCAGTATTTT
>TRBD2|TRBJ2-2|.|TRBV11-2
CASSPRGAGGNTGELFF
TGTGCCAGCAGCCCCCGGGGGGCGGGGGGGAACACCGGGGAGCTGTTTTTT
>TRBD1|TRBJ1-1|.|TRBV5-1
CASSPRDSEAFF
TGCGCCAGCAGCCCCCGGGACAGTGAAGCTTTCTTT
>.|TRBJ1-5|once|TRBV12-3/TRBV12-4
CASTVARQPQHF
TGTGCCAGCACGGTCGCGAGGCAGCCCCAGCATTTT
>.|TRBJ1-1|few|TRBV4-2
CASSQAGLNTEAFF
TGTGCCAGCAGCCAAGCAGGGTTGAACACTGAAGCTTTCTTT
>.|TRBJ1-3|.|TRBV9
CASSTFDSFSGNTIYF
TGTGCCAGCAGCACCTTCGACAGTTTCTCTGGAAACACCATATATTTT
>TRBD1|TRBJ2-5|.|TRBV5-6
CASSPTLTGGGETQYF
TGTGCCAGCAGCCCTACCTTGACAGGGGGCGGTGAGACCCAGTACTTC
>.|TRBJ1-6|once|TRBV3-1/TRBV3-2
CASSTTGGTPLHF
TGTGCCAGCAGCACCACTGGGGGGACACCCCTCCACTTT
>.|TRBJ1-1|.|TRBV11-2
CASTPRGTEAFF
TGTGCCAGCACCCCACGGGGCACTGAAGCTTTCTTT
>.|TRBJ2-1|few|TRBV11-2
CASSFGQGSFNEQFF
TGTGCCAGCAGCTTTGGTCAGGGTTCATTCAATGAGCAGTTCTTC
>.|TRBJ2-1|once|TRBV9
CASSVAGSLNEQFF
TGTGCCAGCAGCGTCGCGGGGTCTCTCAATGAGCAGTTCTTC
>TRBD2|TRBJ2-2|.|TRBV7-2
CASSLAVLAGEGTGELFF
TGTGCCAGCAGCTTAGCGGTACTAGCGGGAGAGGGCACCGGGGAGCTGTTTTTT
>TRBD1|TRBJ2-3|.|TRBV10-3
CAISRDRGLVADTQYF
TGTGCCATCAGTCGGGACAGGGGGCTGGTAGCAGATACGCAGTATTTT
>TRBD1|TRBJ2-6|.|TRBV5-4
CASSHQGASGANVLTF
TGTGCCAGCAGCCACCAGGGGGCGTCAGGGGCCAACGTCCTGACTTTC
>.|TRBJ1-1|few|TRBV6-2/TRBV6-3
CASSYRGGRISEAFF
TGTGCCAGCAGTTACAGGGGAGGACGGATATCTGAAGCTTTCTTT
>.|TRBJ1-5|.|TRBV7-2
CASSLGLVGQGRNQPQHF
TGTGCCAGCAGTTTGGGTCTAGTGGGCCAGGGGCGCAATCAGCCCCAGCATTTT
>TRBD1|TRBJ2-2|.|TRBV28
CASSIPGQGITGELFF
TGTGCCAGCAGTATCCCGGGACAGGGGATCACCGGGGAGCTGTTTTTT
>.|TRBJ1-5|.|TRBV21-1
CASSKRRKGVQPQHF
TGTGCCAGCAGCAAAAGGAGAAAAGGGGTCCAGCCCCAGCATTTT